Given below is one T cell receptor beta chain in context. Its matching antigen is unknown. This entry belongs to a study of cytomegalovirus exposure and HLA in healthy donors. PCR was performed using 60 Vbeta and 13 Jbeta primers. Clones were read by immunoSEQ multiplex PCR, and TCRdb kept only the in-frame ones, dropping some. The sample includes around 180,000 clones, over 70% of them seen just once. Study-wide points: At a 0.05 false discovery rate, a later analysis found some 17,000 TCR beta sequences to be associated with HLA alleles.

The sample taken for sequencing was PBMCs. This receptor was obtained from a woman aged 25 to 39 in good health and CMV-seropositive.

Here the CDR3 DNA reads TGTGCCAGCAGCCAATCAGACTACGAGCAGTACTTC. Its translation: CASSQSDYEQYF. The chain joins TRBV4-2 to TRBJ2-7; D unresolved. The V and J ends lost 2 bases and 3 bases respectively, with 5 bases between them. CDR1 and CDR2 from the germline V gene are LGHNA and YNFKEQ. This CDR3 is built from 12 residues.